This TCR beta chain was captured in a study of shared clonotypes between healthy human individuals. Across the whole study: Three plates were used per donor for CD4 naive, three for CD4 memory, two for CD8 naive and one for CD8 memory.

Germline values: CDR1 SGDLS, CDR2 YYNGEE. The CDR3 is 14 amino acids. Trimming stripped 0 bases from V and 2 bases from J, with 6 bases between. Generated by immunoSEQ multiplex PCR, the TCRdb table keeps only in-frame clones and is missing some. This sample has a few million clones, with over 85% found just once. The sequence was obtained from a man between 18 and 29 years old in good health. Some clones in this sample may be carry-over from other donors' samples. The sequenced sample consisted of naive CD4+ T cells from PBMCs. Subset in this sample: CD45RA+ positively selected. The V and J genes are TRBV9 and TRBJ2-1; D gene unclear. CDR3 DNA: TGTGCCAGCAGCGTAGCCATAACCTACAATGAGCAGTTCTTC. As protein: CASSVAITYNEQFF.